These 10 T cell receptor beta chains share one sample of origin, sequenced in a study of human T cells and chemical hapten exposure. Time point noted: patch test 2, 6 weeks after DPC sensitization. Specified treatment: therapeutic diphenylcyclopropenone sensitization with weekly scalp DPC. Via MiXCR, TCRdb re-called the RACE reads, giving one row per CDR3 protein. The table has about 110,000 distinct CDR3 sequences, 9.2% seen once. This sample comprised whole blood, obtained in connection with sensitization to the hapten diphenylcyclopropenone (DPC). The source of these receptors is a woman aged 40-49 years with alopecia areata. Some clones in this sample may be carry-over from other donors' samples.

For this clonotype: Sequence at one end of the junction differs from germline and may be a read error. The chain carries TRBV29-1 and TRBJ2-2, with a tentative D call TRBD1 (5 bases). Per germline, CDR1 SQVTM and CDR2 ANQGSEA. This CDR3 is 16 amino acids long. The CDR3 sequence: CSVEGRQKANSGELFF. CDR3 DNA sequence: TGCAGCGTTGAAGGGCGACAGAAGGCGAACTCCGGGGAGCTGTTTTTT.

In its sample, this clonotype was seen a few times. V gene TRBV7-7 combines with J gene TRBJ2-2; 9 nucleotides line up with TRBD2. Germline-derived CDR1 and CDR2 are SSHAT and FNYEAQ (reference sequence). Losses at the gene ends were 3 bases for V and 4 bases for J; bases not matched to a gene: 3. The CDR3 sequence is 15 residues long. The CDR3: CASSLASGATGELFF. The CDR3 nucleotides read TGTGCCAGCAGCTTGGCTAGCGGGGCCACCGGGGAGCTGTTTTTT. The variable domain in full, with the rest retrieved from reference TRBV7-7 and TRBJ2-2, is GAGVSQSPRYKVTKRGQDVTLRCDPISSHATLYWYQQALGQGPEFLTYFNYEAQPDKSGLPSDRFSAERPEGSISTLTIQRTEQRDSAMYRCASSLASGATGELFFGEGSRLTVL.

In its sample, this clonotype was seen a few times. The rearrangement joins TRBV5-1 to TRBJ1-1; TRBD1 matches at 9 bases. Germline CDR1 SGHRS, CDR2 YFSETQ. V shed 0 bases and J 5 bases; nucleotides not matched to a gene: 8. This CDR3 has 16 amino acids. CDR3 sequence reads: CASSLEGQGEGTEAFF. The CDR3 DNA is TGCGCCAGCAGCTTGGAGGGACAGGGCGAGGGGACTGAAGCTTTCTTT.

This clonotype came up a few times. V gene TRBV13 combines with J gene TRBJ1-1; TRBD1 matches 9 bases. CDR1 PRHDT and CDR2 FYEKMQ come from the germline V gene (reference sequence). V gave up 10 bases and J gave up 5 bases; unmatched junction bases: 11. The CDR3 is 14 amino acids. CDR3 coding DNA: TGTGCCACCTGGGGGATTGACAGGGGGACTGAAGCTTTCTTT. Its protein is CATWGIDRGTEAFF.

The J gene is TRBJ2-6, the V gene TRBV27, with 7 nucleotides matching TRBD1. V shed 1 base, J shed 2 bases, and the junction held 14 bases outside the gene matches. Germline CDR1 reads MNHEY; CDR2 reads SMNVEV (reference sequence). This CDR3 region has 20 residues. This chain's CDR3 is CASSLFLVGHRGTGANVLTF. The CDR3 nucleotides read TGTGCCAGCAGTTTATTCCTAGTCGGTCACAGGGGAACTGGGGCCAACGTCCTGACTTTC.

This clonotype was seen repeatedly, ten times or more. The chain couples TRBV20-1 to TRBJ2-5; the D call may be TRBD1 or TRBD2 (5 bases each). Trimming stripped 2 bases from V and 3 bases from J, with 16 bases between. Per germline, CDR1 DFQATT and CDR2 SNEGSKA (reference sequence). There are 15 residues in the CDR3. The CDR3 spells CSARPTGRMKETQYF. The CDR3 coding sequence is TGCAGTGCTAGACCCACGGGGCGGATGAAAGAGACCCAGTACTTC.

This clonotype has at least ten counts. V is TRBV6-2 or TRBV6-3 and J is TRBJ2-2, with 7 nucleotides matching TRBD1. V shed 8 bases, J shed 1 base, and the junction held 4 bases outside the gene matches. The CDR3 contains 14 residues. The germline gives CDR1 MNHEY, CDR2 SVGEGT. In nucleotides, the CDR3 is TGTGCCAGCCGGCGGACAGGGAACACCGGGGAGCTGTTTTTT. Its translation is CASRRTGNTGELFF.

A few counts support this clonotype. V gene TRBV20-1 combines with J gene TRBJ2-7, with unresolved D. CDR1 DFQATT and CDR2 SNEGSKA come from the germline V gene (reference sequence). The CDR3 is made up of 14 amino acids. For the CDR3, the DNA is TGCAGCGGCCACCGAGTCCCCCTGTACTACGAGCAGTACTTC. This gives the protein CSGHRVPLYYEQYF.

This clonotype was counted a few times. The chain has TRBV7-2 and TRBJ1-6, with D tentatively TRBD1 (5 bases). Looked up from germline, CDR1 is SGHTA and CDR2 is FQGNSA. Deletions cut 7 bases from V and 4 bases from J, with 14 bases between. The CDR3 extends over 15 amino acids. The CDR3 protein is CASTKGRAYNSPLHF. CDR3 DNA: TGTGCCAGCACCAAAGGCAGGGCGTATAATTCACCCCTCCACTTT.

This clonotype was detected ten times or more. This chain connects TRBV9 to TRBJ1-2, with TRBD1 matching over 9 bases. The CDR3 contains 15 residues. Germline CDR1 and CDR2: SGDLS and YYNGEE. V shed 0 bases and J 4 bases; nucleotides not matched to a gene: 4. The CDR3: CASSVGRDRAYGYTF. As DNA, the CDR3 is TGTGCCAGCAGCGTAGGGCGGGACAGGGCCTATGGCTACACCTTC.